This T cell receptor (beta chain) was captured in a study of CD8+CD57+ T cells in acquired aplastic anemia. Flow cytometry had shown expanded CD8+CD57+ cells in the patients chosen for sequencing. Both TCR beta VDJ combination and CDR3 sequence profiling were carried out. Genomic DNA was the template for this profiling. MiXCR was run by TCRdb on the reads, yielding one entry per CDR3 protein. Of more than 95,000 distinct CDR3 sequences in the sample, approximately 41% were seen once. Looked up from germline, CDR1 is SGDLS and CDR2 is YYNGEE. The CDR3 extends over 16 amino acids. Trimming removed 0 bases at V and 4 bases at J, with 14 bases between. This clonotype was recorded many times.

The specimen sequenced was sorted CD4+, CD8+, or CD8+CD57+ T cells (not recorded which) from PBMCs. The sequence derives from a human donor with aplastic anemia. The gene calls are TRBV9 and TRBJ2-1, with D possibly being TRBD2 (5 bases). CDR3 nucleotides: TGTGCCAGCAGCGTAGACGAGTTCTCGGGGTACAATGAGCAGTTCTTC. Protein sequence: CASSVDEFSGYNEQFF.